This T cell receptor beta chain appears in the sequencing data of a study of vaccination effects on CD4 cells after COVID-19. The wider study: Of the BNT162b2 and mRNA-1273 vaccines, participants received two doses of one or the other. Two recovered convalescent patients were sampled 16 days and one week pre-vaccination.

Antigen-specific CD4+ T cells expanded by the ViraFEST assay with viral peptide pools were then sequenced. Following 10 days of culture, CD4+ T cells were isolated. Confirmation by PCR established that the person had SARS-CoV-2 infection between March and December 2020. Produced via immunoSEQ multiplex PCR; TCRdb's table is partial and in-frame only. The top ten hold approximately 17% of the sample, which has 35,000 to 40,000 clones, about three quarters seen once. By sample fraction, this clone is medium-sized. Its antigen is not known. The CDR3 is 13 residues long. The V and J ends lost 8 bases and 4 bases respectively, with 9 bases between them. From germline, CDR1 is LNHDA and CDR2 SQIVND (reference sequence).

This clonotype was obtained from a human donor who had a prior SARS-CoV-2 infection. V is TRBV19 and J is TRBJ1-6; maybe TRBD1 (6 bases). The specimen comprised CD4+ T cells from PBMCs cultured with HCoV-NL63 spike peptides, sampled before COVID-19 vaccination. CDR3 protein: CASQGTYNSPLHF. The CDR3 DNA sequence: TGTGCCAGTCAGGGGACTTATAATTCACCCCTCCACTTT.